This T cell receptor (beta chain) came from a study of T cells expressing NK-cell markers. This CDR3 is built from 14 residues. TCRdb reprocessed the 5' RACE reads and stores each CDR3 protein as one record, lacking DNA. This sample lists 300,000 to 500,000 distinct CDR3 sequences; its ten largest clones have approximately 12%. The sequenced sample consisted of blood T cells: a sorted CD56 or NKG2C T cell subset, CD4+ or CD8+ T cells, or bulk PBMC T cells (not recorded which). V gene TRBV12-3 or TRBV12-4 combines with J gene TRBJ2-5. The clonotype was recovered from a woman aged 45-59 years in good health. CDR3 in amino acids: CASSLAATLETQYF.